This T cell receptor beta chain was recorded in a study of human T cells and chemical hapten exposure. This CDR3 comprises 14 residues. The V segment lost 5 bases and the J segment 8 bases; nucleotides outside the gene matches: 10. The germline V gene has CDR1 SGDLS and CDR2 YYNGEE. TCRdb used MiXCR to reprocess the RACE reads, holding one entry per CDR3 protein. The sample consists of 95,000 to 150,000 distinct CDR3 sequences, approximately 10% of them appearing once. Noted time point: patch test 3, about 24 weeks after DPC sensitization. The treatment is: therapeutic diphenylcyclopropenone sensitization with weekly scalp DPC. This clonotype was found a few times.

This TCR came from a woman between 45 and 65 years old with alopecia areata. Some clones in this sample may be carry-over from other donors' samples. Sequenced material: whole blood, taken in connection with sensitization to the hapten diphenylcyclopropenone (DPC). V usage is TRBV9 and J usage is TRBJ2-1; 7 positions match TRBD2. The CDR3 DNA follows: TGTGCCAGCAGTAAAAGCGGGGTAAACCATGAGCAGTTCTTC. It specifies CASSKSGVNHEQFF.